This T cell receptor (beta chain) was sequenced during a study of cytomegalovirus exposure and HLA in healthy donors. The wider study: Drawn from HLA-typed donors, around 85 million unique TCRs were held in an early data release. Regarding the study as a whole: In a later analysis, across HLA loci, associated TCR counts were highest for DRB1, lowest for HLA-C. Some V segments could not be told apart, so they were left out, TRBV6-2 and TRBV6-3 among them. Previous analysis showed most TCR beta V segments were productive about 90% or about 30% of the time.

Primers included in the PCR were 60 Vbeta and 13 Jbeta primers. Repertoires were generated with immunoSEQ multiplex PCR, while TCRdb's copy carries only in-frame clones and drops some. The sample shows 100,000 or so clones, approximately 80% of them seen only once. CDR3 length: 14 residues. V shed 4 bases and J 5 bases; nucleotides not matched to a gene: 7. Germline loops: CDR1 SNHLY, CDR2 FYNNEI. This clone appeared a few times. The antigen is unknown. This TCR was recovered from a female donor in good health and CMV-seropositive. The rearrangement joins TRBV2 to TRBJ2-5; TRBD1 matches 7 bases. The sequenced sample consisted of PBMCs. This CDR3 is CASSVGRGLETQYF. CDR3 DNA sequence: TGTGCCAGCAGTGTGGGTAGGGGGCTCGAGACCCAGTACTTC.